The 16 T cell receptor beta chains listed next were all sequenced from one sample in a study of human CD8 memory T cell subsets (dated by TCRdb to the early 2020s). A Human TCR Profiling Kit was used to prepare UMI-labeled 5' RACE TCRbeta libraries. TCRdb reanalyzed the reads, keeping one entry per CDR3 protein sequence and omitting DNA. The sample table on file contains about 7,400 distinct CDR3 sequences. Of the sample, over 20% is held by the ten largest clones. Material: CD8+ T cells from PBMCs. These receptors were obtained from a human donor in good health.

J is TRBJ2-5 and V is TRBV11-2; the TRBD1 assignment by TCRdb is unverifiable without DNA. The CDR3 extends over 19 amino acids. Germline V lookup: CDR1 SGHAT, CDR2 FQNNGV. The CDR3 spells CASSLGVIIGGPVQETQYF. The whole variable domain, filled in from reference TRBV11-2 and TRBJ2-5, reads EAGVAQSPRYKIIEKRQSVAFWCNPISGHATLYWYQQILGQGPKLLIQFQNNGVVDDSQLPKDRFSAERLKGVDSTLKIQPAKLEDSAVYLCASSLGVIIGGPVQETQYFGPGTRLLVL.

V is TRBV9 and J is TRBJ1-1; TCRdb indicates TRBD1, and absent DNA this call remains unverified. This CDR3 comprises 15 residues. CDR1 SGDLS and CDR2 YYNGEE come from the germline V gene. The CDR3 region is CASSPTGTLNTEAFF.

The chain uses TRBV11-3 and TRBJ1-5; TCRdb indicates TRBD1, and absent DNA this call remains unverified. This CDR3 region has 18 residues. Germline loops: CDR1 SGHNT, CDR2 YENEEA. The CDR3: CASSLDSRLGAGNQPQHF.

The rearrangement links TRBV9 to TRBJ2-5; the TCRdb call, TRBD1, lacks DNA for checking. Germline CDR1 is SGDLS and CDR2 is YYNGEE. The CDR3 consists of 15 residues. The CDR3: CASSGGRQLQETQYF.

Judged by frequency, this clonotype is medium-sized. The chain has TRBV19 and TRBJ2-2; there is no DNA to check the TCRdb D call of TRBD2. Germline CDR1 and CDR2: LNHDA and SQIVND (reference sequence). The CDR3 consists of 15 residues. CDR3 sequence reads: CASSILAGFTGELFF.

The chain carries TRBV9 and TRBJ2-1; TCRdb calls TRBD2, which cannot be checked without DNA. This CDR3 comprises 15 residues. Germline V lookup: CDR1 SGDLS, CDR2 YYNGEE. The CDR3: CASSALAGAYNEQFF.

The chain is built from TRBV27 and TRBJ1-1; no DNA is available, so the TRBD1 call from TCRdb remains unchecked. The length of the CDR3 is 15 residues. Germline CDR1 MNHEY, CDR2 SMNVEV (reference sequence). The CDR3: CASSLSEGGYTEAFF.

Its frequency marks this clonotype as medium-sized. The rearrangement uses TRBV5-1 and TRBJ1-2; TCRdb calls TRBD1, which cannot be checked without DNA. CDR1 is SGHRS and CDR2 is YFSETQ in the germline V gene. CDR3 length: 14 residues. CDR3 region: CASSLERDNYGYTF.

This clonotype ranks as medium-sized in terms of frequency. The chain employs TRBV28 and TRBJ2-5; TCRdb picks TRBD2, but there is no DNA to check that call. The CDR3 has 18 amino acids. Germline-derived CDR1 and CDR2 are MDHEN and SYDVKM. This CDR3 is CASSFITLQSVYKETQYF.

V is TRBV7-9 and J is TRBJ2-7. CDR3 length: 11 residues. CDR1 and CDR2 from the germline V gene are SEHNR and FQNEAQ (reference sequence). The CDR3 is CASRSSYEQYF.

The chain couples TRBV9 to TRBJ2-7; the D call of TRBD1 rests on TCRdb alone, since no DNA is present to check it. In germline, CDR1 is SGDLS, CDR2 YYNGEE. This CDR3 spans 14 amino acids. CDR3 in amino acids: CASSVVGQGDEQYF.

J is TRBJ2-7 and V is TRBV20-1. CDR1 DFQATT and CDR2 SNEGSKA come from the germline V gene (reference sequence). There are 14 residues in the CDR3. The CDR3: CSARDLRRSYEQYF.

This clonotype ranks as medium-sized in terms of frequency. The chain couples TRBV20-1 to TRBJ1-5. Germline CDR1 is DFQATT and CDR2 is SNEGSKA (reference sequence). The CDR3 sequence is 14 residues long. The CDR3 spells CSARDRSINQPQHF.

This clonotype is identified as medium-sized (0.01 to 0.1%) from frequency. V usage is TRBV19 and J usage is TRBJ1-2; no DNA is available, so the TRBD1 call from TCRdb remains unchecked. There are 13 residues in the CDR3. Germline V gene sequence: CDR1 LNHDA, CDR2 SQIVND (reference sequence). CDR3 sequence reads: CASTGGYNYGYTF.

The chain employs TRBV20-1 and TRBJ2-5; TCRdb returns TRBD1, unconfirmable since there is no DNA. Germline V gene data show CDR1 as DFQATT and CDR2 as SNEGSKA (reference sequence). The CDR3 is 14 residues long. CDR3 sequence reads: CSATVTGGGETQYF.

The chain employs TRBV3-1 and TRBJ2-2; no DNA is available, so the TRBD1 call from TCRdb remains unchecked. This CDR3 is 17 amino acids long. The V gene's germline CDR1 is LGHDT and CDR2 YNNKEL (reference sequence). The CDR3 sequence: CASSQDNYQGATGELFF.